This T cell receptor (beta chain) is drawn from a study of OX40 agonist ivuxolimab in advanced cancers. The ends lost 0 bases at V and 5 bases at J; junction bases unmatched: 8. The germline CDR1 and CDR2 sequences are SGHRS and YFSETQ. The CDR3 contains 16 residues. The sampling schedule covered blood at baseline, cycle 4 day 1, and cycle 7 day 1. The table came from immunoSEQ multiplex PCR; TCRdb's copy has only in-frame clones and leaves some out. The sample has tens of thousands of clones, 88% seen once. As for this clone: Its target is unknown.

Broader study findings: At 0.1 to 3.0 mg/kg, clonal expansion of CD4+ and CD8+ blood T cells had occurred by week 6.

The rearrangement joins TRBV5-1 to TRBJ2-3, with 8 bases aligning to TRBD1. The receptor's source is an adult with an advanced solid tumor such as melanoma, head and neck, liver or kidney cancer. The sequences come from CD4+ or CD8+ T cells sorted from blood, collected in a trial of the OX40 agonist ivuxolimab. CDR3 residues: CASSLEPSGGEDTQYF. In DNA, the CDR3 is TGCGCCAGCAGCTTGGAACCCTCAGGGGGCGAAGATACGCAGTATTTT.